These T cell receptor beta chains were read from a single sample in a study of blood T cell repertoires in COVID-19. Generated by immunoSEQ multiplex PCR, the TCRdb table keeps only in-frame clones and is missing some. The sample yields some 99,000 clones, 70% to 85% seen once. The specimen was peripheral blood. The receptors were sampled from a woman aged 80 or older with active or convalescent COVID-19. Both conserved end residues are part of each CDR3. Each record gives: D gene, V gene, J gene, clone size, CDR3 length, CDR3 DNA, CDR3 protein. D genes are given only for firm matches. Not all rows give a size; the values are once, few, many and, for expanded clones, a class.

D gene: TRBD2; V gene: TRBV3-1/TRBV3-2; J gene: TRBJ2-3; clone size: once; CDR3 length: 14; CDR3 DNA: TGTGCCAGCAGCCTAGCGGGAGGTTTAGATACGCAGTATTTT; CDR3 protein: CASSLAGGLDTQYF
D gene: TRBD2; V gene: TRBV3-1/TRBV3-2; J gene: TRBJ2-1; clone size: NA; CDR3 length: 15; CDR3 DNA: TGTGCCAGCAGATTAGCGGGCGGAACCTACAATGAGCAGTTCTTC; CDR3 protein: CASRLAGGTYNEQFF
D gene: NA; V gene: TRBV10-3; J gene: TRBJ1-1; clone size: NA; CDR3 length: 15; CDR3 DNA: TGTGCCATCAGTGGTCGGGAGGGGTTGAACACTGAAGCTTTCTTT; CDR3 protein: CAISGREGLNTEAFF
D gene: TRBD1; V gene: TRBV9; J gene: TRBJ2-7; clone size: NA; CDR3 length: 15; CDR3 DNA: TGTGCCAGCAGCGTAGGGGGACAGGGGGCTTACGAGCAGTACTTC; CDR3 protein: CASSVGGQGAYEQYF
D gene: NA; V gene: TRBV7-9; J gene: TRBJ2-7; clone size: NA; CDR3 length: 15; CDR3 DNA: TGTGCCAGCAGCTCGGGACACCGCAGCTCCTACGAGCAGTACTTC; CDR3 protein: CASSSGHRSSYEQYF
D gene: NA; V gene: TRBV3-1/TRBV3-2; J gene: TRBJ2-2; clone size: NA; CDR3 length: 15; CDR3 DNA: TGTGCCAGCAGCCAAAGGAATAGCTTGGGCGGGGAGCTGTTTTTT; CDR3 protein: CASSQRNSLGGELFF
D gene: NA; V gene: TRBV7-8; J gene: TRBJ1-2; clone size: NA; CDR3 length: 15; CDR3 DNA: TGTGCCAGCAGCTTAGGCGGCAGTTCTAACTATGGCTACACCTTC; CDR3 protein: CASSLGGSSNYGYTF
D gene: TRBD1; V gene: TRBV5-1; J gene: TRBJ2-2; clone size: NA; CDR3 length: 15; CDR3 DNA: TGCGCCAGTGACGCCGGGACAGCCAACACCGGGGAGCTGTTTTTT; CDR3 protein: CASDAGTANTGELFF
D gene: NA; V gene: TRBV5-6; J gene: TRBJ2-7; clone size: NA; CDR3 length: 14; CDR3 DNA: TGTGCCAGCAGTTATGACAGGTACGCCTACGAGCAGTACTTC; CDR3 protein: CASSYDRYAYEQYF
D gene: NA; V gene: TRBV19; J gene: TRBJ1-5; clone size: NA; CDR3 length: 17; CDR3 DNA: TGTGCCAGTACCCGAAAGGCGGGACCGGTCGGGAATCAGCCCCAGCATTTT; CDR3 protein: CASTRKAGPVGNQPQHF
D gene: TRBD2; V gene: TRBV5-1; J gene: TRBJ2-5; clone size: NA; CDR3 length: 15; CDR3 DNA: TGCGCCAGCAGCATCCGGACTAGGACGCAAGAGACCCAGTACTTC; CDR3 protein: CASSIRTRTQETQYF
D gene: NA; V gene: TRBV5-1; J gene: TRBJ2-2; clone size: NA; CDR3 length: 13; CDR3 DNA: TGCGCCAGCAGCATGACGGAGGCCGGGGAGCTGTTTTTT; CDR3 protein: CASSMTEAGELFF
D gene: NA; V gene: TRBV5-1; J gene: TRBJ2-7; clone size: NA; CDR3 length: 13; CDR3 DNA: TGCGCCAGCAGCTCCCTAGGCCCACTCGAGCAGTACTTC; CDR3 protein: CASSSLGPLEQYF
D gene: NA; V gene: TRBV19; J gene: TRBJ2-3; clone size: NA; CDR3 length: 15; CDR3 DNA: TGTGCCAGTAGTATCTCGCGGGGAGGTACAGATACGCAGTATTTT; CDR3 protein: CASSISRGGTDTQYF